What follows are 13 T cell receptor beta chains derived from one specimen sequenced in a study of T cell responses to AZD1222 COVID-19 vaccine. TCRdb's table, derived via immunoSEQ multiplex PCR, lists solely in-frame clones and lacks some. The profile shows 110,000 to 150,000 clones, about nine tenths of them singletons. The source was peripheral blood, collected 28 days after the second AZD1222 dose. These receptors were collected from an adult who received the AZD1222 COVID-19 vaccine.

This clone was detected only once. The chain has TRBV21-1 and TRBJ2-7. TRBV21-1 is a known pseudogene. The CDR3 extends over 12 amino acids. This CDR3 is CASSRETKGQYF. CDR3 DNA: TGTGCCAGCAGCAGAGAGACGAAGGGGCAGTACTTC.

The chain uses TRBV6-1 and TRBJ2-7; D is unclear. The CDR3 length is 13 residues. Germline values: CDR1 MNHNS, CDR2 SASEGT. V was cut by 0 bases and J by 6 bases, with 9 bases left in between. CDR3 region: CASSEASRREQYF. For the CDR3, the DNA is TGTGCCAGCAGTGAAGCCTCTAGGCGCGAGCAGTACTTC.

This sequence joins TRBV5-8 and TRBJ2-2; 12 positions match TRBD1. With V trimmed by 3 bases and J by 5 bases, 5 bases remained unmatched. Germline V lookup: CDR1 SGHTS, CDR2 YDEGEE. The CDR3 totals 16 residues. CDR3 DNA sequence: TGTGCCAGCAGCTCGGGACAGGGGGCGCAGACCGGGGAGCTGTTTTTT. This encodes CASSSGQGAQTGELFF.

J is TRBJ2-7 and V is TRBV10-3, with 8 bases aligning to TRBD1. CDR1 is ENHRY, CDR2 SYGVKD, per germline. V lost 4 bases, J lost 2 bases, and 4 bases stayed unmatched. The CDR3 length is 14 residues. CDR3 sequence: CAISGVDRAYEQYF. The CDR3 coding sequence is TGTGCCATCAGTGGGGTGGACAGGGCCTACGAGCAGTACTTC.

The chain combines TRBV5-1 with TRBJ1-4; no firm D call. CDR3 length equals 14 residues. In germline, CDR1 is SGHRS, CDR2 YFSETQ. Trimming removed 4 bases from V and 5 bases from J, with 12 bases in between. DNA of the CDR3: TGCGCCAGCAGCCAGACACCCGGGAATGAAAAACTGTTTTTT. This encodes CASSQTPGNEKLFF.

The V call is TRBV30, the J call TRBJ1-1; D perhaps matches TRBD1 (6 bases). Germline-derived CDR1 and CDR2 are GTSNPN and SVGIG (reference sequence). V was pared by 2 bases and J by 4 bases, with 11 bases between. CDR3 length: 13 residues. The CDR3 spells CAWSPDRPTEAFF. The CDR3 DNA sequence: TGTGCCTGGAGTCCGGACAGACCCACTGAAGCTTTCTTT. Together with reference TRBV30 and TRBJ1-1, the CDR3 gives the full variable domain: SQTIHQWPATLVQPVGSPLSLECTVEGTSNPNLYWYRQAAGRGLQLLFYSVGIGQISSEVPQNLSASRPQDRQFILSSKKLLLSDSGFYLCAWSPDRPTEAFFGQGTRLTVV.

This rearrangement joins TRBV28 to TRBJ2-3; TRBD2 might be the D (5 bases). Trimming removed 4 bases from V and 1 base from J, with 15 bases in between. The CDR3 has 16 residues. Germline V gene sequence: CDR1 MDHEN, CDR2 SYDVKM. The CDR3 DNA sequence: TGTGCCAGCAGTTCCCCTTCCGCGGGCGGCACAGATACGCAGTATTTT. It translates to CASSSPSAGGTDTQYF.

The rearrangement uses TRBV28 and TRBJ1-2; D not certain. Germline V lookup: CDR1 MDHEN, CDR2 SYDVKM. CDR3 length: 17 amino acids. V lost 6 bases and J lost 2, with 22 bases in between. CDR3 sequence (DNA): TGTGCCAGCAGACACCCCGCCGGGTCCCGGTGGAACTATGGCTACACCTTC. This codes for CASRHPAGSRWNYGYTF.

The chain links TRBV7-6 to TRBJ1-1, with 11 positions matching TRBD1. The length of the CDR3 is 15 residues. Germline V CDR1 and CDR2: SGHVS, FNYEAQ. J was trimmed by 5 bases and V by 3 bases; bases with no gene match: 5. This chain's CDR3 is CASSLGTGGSTEAFF. The DNA of the CDR3 is TGTGCCAGCAGCTTGGGGACAGGGGGTAGTACTGAAGCTTTCTTT.

The rearrangement links TRBV9 to TRBJ1-6; TRBD1 matches 8 bases. The V gene end was trimmed by 1 base and the J gene end by 11 bases; junction bases not matched to a gene: 8. CDR1 is SGDLS, CDR2 YYNGEE, per germline. The CDR3 spans 15 residues. This CDR3 is CASSVMQGAETPLHF. The CDR3 coding sequence is TGTGCCAGCAGCGTAATGCAGGGGGCAGAGACACCCCTCCACTTT.

The V gene is TRBV7-2, the J gene TRBJ2-7; TRBD1 is a possible D gene (6 bases). Germline CDR1 is SGHTA and CDR2 is FQGNSA. CDR3 length: 14 amino acids. V was clipped by 4 bases and J by 0 bases, with 10 bases between them. CDR3 in amino acids: CASSSRQVSYEQYF. The CDR3 DNA reads as TGTGCCAGCAGCTCCCGACAGGTCTCCTACGAGCAGTACTTC.

The V and J genes are TRBV30 and TRBJ1-1; 7 bases line up with TRBD1. Losses at the gene ends were 5 bases for V and 4 bases for J; bases not matched to a gene: 7. The CDR3 has 13 amino acids. Germline-derived CDR1 and CDR2 are GTSNPN and SVGIG (reference sequence). Here the CDR3 DNA reads TGTGCCTGGTCTTCACAGGGGCCCACTGAAGCTTTCTTT. As protein: CAWSSQGPTEAFF.

The rearrangement uses TRBV18 and TRBJ1-6, with D tentatively TRBD1 (5 bases). The CDR3 sequence is 16 residues long. CDR1 is KGHSH and CDR2 is LQKENI in the germline V gene. The V end was cut by 6 bases, the J end by 4 bases, with 16 bases between. CDR3 amino acids: CASSSGVTAYNSPLHF. In DNA, the CDR3 is TGTGCCAGCTCTTCCGGTGTGACAGCTTATAATTCACCCCTCCACTTT.